A selection of T cell receptor beta chains follows, all from one sample in a study of blood T cell repertoires in COVID-19. Produced via immunoSEQ multiplex PCR; TCRdb's table is partial and in-frame only. The sample contains about 210,000 clones, approximately 85% of which appear only once. The sample was peripheral blood. The receptors shown here come from a man aged 45 to 65 with COVID-19, enrolled during active disease. The CDR3 runs from the conserved cysteine through the conserved F or W. The D gene is left open where the match is weak. Size is stated for part of the rows, as once, few or many counts, or as a class when the clone is expanded.

TRBJ2-1,once,TRBD1,TRBV6-4,CASSEGTEVSNEQFF,TGTGCCAGCAGTGAAGGGACAGAAGTATCCAATGAGCAGTTCTTC
TRBJ1-4,-,-,TRBV5-4,CASSLSPSEGASGEKLFF,TGTGCCAGCAGTTTATCCCCATCCGAGGGTGCCAGCGGTGAAAAACTGTTTTTT
TRBJ1-2,few,TRBD1,TRBV6-5,CASRNGGQGADGYTF,TGTGCCAGCAGAAATGGAGGACAGGGGGCTGATGGCTACACCTTC
TRBJ1-1,-,-,TRBV12-3/TRBV12-4,CASSLRTEAFF,TGTGCCAGCAGTTTGCGTACTGAAGCTTTCTTT
TRBJ2-7,once,-,TRBV19,CASSIQGSSYEQYF,TGTGCCAGTAGTATTCAGGGAAGCTCCTACGAGCAGTACTTC
TRBJ2-3,-,TRBD2,TRBV19,CASSIISGGSDTQYF,TGTGCCAGTAGTATCATTAGCGGGGGGTCAGATACGCAGTATTTT
TRBJ1-1,once,TRBD1,TRBV4-3,CASSQDRGANTEAFF,TGCGCCAGCAGCCAAGACAGGGGGGCCAACACTGAAGCTTTCTTT
TRBJ2-3,once,-,TRBV3-1/TRBV3-2,CASGPHTADTQYF,TGTGCCAGCGGGCCCCACACCGCAGATACGCAGTATTTT
TRBJ2-5,-,TRBD1,TRBV19,CASSRETGVVETQYF,TGTGCCAGTAGTCGCGAGACAGGGGTTGTCGAGACCCAGTACTTC
TRBJ1-1,-,-,TRBV6-1,CASSEHGGNTEAFF,TGTGCCAGCAGTGAACACGGTGGGAACACTGAAGCTTTCTTT